The 30 T cell receptor beta chains presented below share a single source sample, sequenced in a study of spatial heterogeneity in lung cancer. The study, taken as a whole, reports: Tumor mutation count correlated with how many alpha and beta TCRs expanded intratumorally.

Each CDR3 protein gets one entry after TCRdb re-called the 5' RACE reads with MiXCR. Here the sample spans about 100,000 distinct CDR3 sequences, under 4.5% being singletons. As for time point: sample taken at primary tumor resection. No cognate antigen is known for these TCRs. The sample here was lung tumor tissue, taken at surgery. The receptor set was obtained from a male donor with early-stage non-small cell lung cancer.

This clonotype came up many times. V usage is TRBV4-2 and J usage is TRBJ2-2; 13 bases fit TRBD2. Germline CDR1 and CDR2: LGHNA and YNFKEQ. This CDR3 region has 20 residues. V shed 2 bases, J shed 5 bases, and the junction held 14 bases outside the gene matches. The CDR3 loop reads CASSQPAGLAGVKKTGELFF. The DNA for the CDR3 is TGTGCCAGCAGCCAACCTGCAGGACTAGCGGGAGTAAAAAAAACCGGGGAGCTGTTTTTT.

In its sample, this clonotype was seen many times. The gene calls are TRBV18 and TRBJ1-1, with a possible D match to TRBD1 (5 bases). Germline V CDR1 and CDR2: KGHSH, LQKENI. V was shortened by 9 bases and J by 2 bases, with 16 bases between the two germline ends. This CDR3 comprises 14 residues. The CDR3 DNA follows: TGTGCCAGTTCCCGGGACCACCTTAACACTGAAGCTTTCTTT. Translated: CASSRDHLNTEAFF. The complete variable domain, with remaining parts taken from reference TRBV18 and TRBJ1-1, reads NAGVMQNPRHLVRRRGQEARLRCSPMKGHSHVYWYRQLPEEGLKFMVYLQKENIIDESGMPKERFSAEFPKEGPSILRIQQVVRGDSAAYFCASSRDHLNTEAFFGQGTRLTVV.

This clonotype was detected only a few times. V is TRBV7-9 and J is TRBJ2-7; D perhaps matches TRBD1 (6 bases). From germline, CDR1 is SEHNR and CDR2 FQNEAQ (reference sequence). The CDR3 extends over 13 amino acids. V gave up 5 bases and J gave up 5 bases, with 13 bases separating them. The CDR3 coding sequence is TGTGCCAGCAGCCCACAGGGATCAGACGAGCAGTACTTC. Residues: CASSPQGSDEQYF. The full variable domain, its missing parts supplied by reference TRBV7-9 and TRBJ2-7, is DTGVSQNPRHKITKRGQNVTFRCDPISEHNRLYWYRQTLGQGPEFLTYFQNEAQLEKSRLLSDRFSAERPKGSFSTLEIQRTEQGDSAMYLCASSPQGSDEQYFGPGTRLTVT.

With respect to this clonotype: Sequence at one end of the junction differs from germline and may be a read error. The rearrangement joins TRBV12-3 or TRBV12-4 to TRBJ2-7; 7 bases line up with TRBD1. CDR3 size: 12 residues. Here the CDR3 reads CASSYRGYKQYF. CDR3 sequence (DNA): TGTGCCAGCAGTTACAGGGGCTACAAGCAGTACTTC.

This clonotype was found many times. The V gene is TRBV19, the J gene TRBJ2-2, with 8 bases identical to TRBD2. Per the germline V gene, CDR1 is LNHDA and CDR2 is SQIVND (reference sequence). This CDR3 is built from 16 residues. After removal of 3 bases from V and 5 bases from J, the junction contained 8 bases not matched to a gene. CDR3 protein: CASSISSGSVTGELFF. CDR3 nucleotide sequence: TGTGCCAGTAGTATCTCGAGCGGGAGCGTTACCGGGGAGCTGTTTTTT.

This clonotype was recorded many times. The chain employs TRBV2 and TRBJ2-7; D unclear. CDR1 SNHLY and CDR2 FYNNEI come from the germline V gene. The V end lost 2 bases, the J end lost 9 bases, and 11 bases lay between the germline ends. The CDR3 runs to 12 residues. The CDR3 loop reads CASSEMGSGQYF. CDR3 nucleotide sequence: TGTGCCAGCAGTGAAATGGGAAGTGGGCAGTACTTC.

The rearrangement links TRBV5-6 to TRBJ2-7; possibly TRBD1 or TRBD2 for D (5 bases each). Trimming stripped 0 bases from V and 3 bases from J, with 16 bases between. This CDR3 comprises 16 residues. Germline V CDR1 and CDR2: SGHDT, YYEEEE. The CDR3 DNA reads TGTGCCAGCAGCTTGGAGGCAGGGACGAAGATCTACGAGCAGTACTTC. This codes for CASSLEAGTKIYEQYF.

This clonotype was detected many times. The rearrangement joins TRBV3-1 to TRBJ2-5, with 9 bases that match TRBD1. Per the germline V gene, CDR1 is LGHDT and CDR2 is YNNKEL (reference sequence). This CDR3 spans 14 amino acids. The V and J ends lost 4 bases and 0 bases, in that order; junction bases with no gene match: 0. Here the CDR3 DNA reads TGTGCCAGCAGCCGGGACAGGGACCAAGAGACCCAGTACTTC. Translated: CASSRDRDQETQYF.

This clonotype was seen at least ten times. The J gene is TRBJ2-3, the V gene TRBV5-1; maybe TRBD2 (6 bases). The CDR3 consists of 14 residues. V was trimmed by 4 bases and J by 2 bases, leaving 11 bases between them. CDR1 and CDR2 (germline): SGHRS, YFSETQ. The CDR3 is CASSAGLYTDTQYF. The CDR3 DNA reads TGCGCCAGCAGCGCGGGACTGTACACAGATACGCAGTATTTT.

V and J are TRBV9 and TRBJ2-5; unclear D gene. Germline assignment: CDR1 SGDLS and CDR2 YYNGEE. V was shortened by 4 bases and J by 3 bases, with 13 bases between the two germline ends. The CDR3 has 14 residues. As DNA, the CDR3 is TGTGCCAGCAGCTCAGAGATGGGCAAAGAGACCCAGTACTTC. Its translation is CASSSEMGKETQYF.

This clonotype was recorded at least ten times. The V gene is TRBV20-1, the J gene TRBJ1-1; D is perhaps TRBD1 (5 bases). Germline CDR1 and CDR2: DFQATT and SNEGSKA (reference sequence). V shed 2 bases and J shed 3 bases, with 16 bases lying between them. This CDR3 region has 15 residues. CDR3 residues: CSARSLRGRDTEAFF. The DNA of the CDR3 is TGCAGTGCTAGATCTTTAAGGGGAAGGGACACTGAAGCTTTCTTT.

This clonotype showed up many times. The rearrangement links TRBV3-1 to TRBJ1-1; maybe TRBD1 (5 bases). Germline V gene lookup returns CDR1 LGHDT and CDR2 YNNKEL (reference sequence). CDR3 size: 13 residues. V gave up 6 bases and J gave up 2 bases, with 10 bases separating them. The CDR3 coding sequence is TGTGCCAGCAGGGGATGGGACAACACTGAAGCTTTCTTT. This gives the protein CASRGWDNTEAFF.

This clonotype showed up many times. An end of the junction does not agree with germline; a read error may underlie this. The chain couples TRBV7-9 to TRBJ1-1, with D possibly being TRBD1 (6 bases). CDR1 and CDR2 (germline): SEHNR, FQNEAQ (reference sequence). This CDR3 region has 13 residues. The CDR3 spells CASSYTGITEAFF. CDR3 bases: TGTGCCAGCAGTTACACAGGGATCACTGAAGCTTTTTTT.

As regards this clonotype: Given a much more abundant clone one base away, this may be a read error. The rearrangement links TRBV12-3 or TRBV12-4 to TRBJ1-5; 7 bases are shared with TRBD1. The CDR3 loop spans 14 amino acids. Germline trimming cut 5 bases from V and 3 bases from J; bases unmatched to any gene: 4. CDR3 in DNA: TGTGCCAGCAGTATTGGGACAGCCAATCAGCCCCAGCATTTT. Translating it yields CASSIGTANQPQHF.

There are many counts of this clonotype. This rearrangement joins TRBV7-9 to TRBJ2-7; TRBD2 aligns across 9 bases. After removal of 6 bases from V and 7 bases from J, the junction contained 16 bases not matched to a gene. Germline CDR1 is SEHNR and CDR2 is FQNEAQ (reference sequence). The CDR3 runs to 16 residues. The CDR3 DNA reads TGTGCCAGCAGTTTTCCGGGTAGCGGGAGATCGCGGGAGCAGTACTTC. Amino acids: CASSFPGSGRSREQYF.

The V and J genes are TRBV10-3 and TRBJ1-4; D unclear. V lost 6 bases, J lost 8 bases, and 13 bases lay in between. CDR1 is ENHRY, CDR2 SYGVKD, per germline. CDR3 length: 13 amino acids. Here the CDR3 reads CAISPDSHEKLFF. The CDR3, as DNA: TGTGCCATCAGCCCAGACTCACACGAAAAACTGTTTTTT.

There are many counts of this clonotype. The genes are TRBV4-1 and TRBJ2-7; D gene uncertain. Germline-derived CDR1 and CDR2 are MGHRA and YSYEKL. V was pared by 2 bases and J by 6 bases, with 14 bases between. The CDR3 length is 14 residues. The CDR3 sequence is CASSQKQTGPEQYF. DNA of the CDR3: TGCGCCAGCAGCCAAAAACAGACCGGGCCCGAGCAGTACTTC.

This clonotype was seen many times. V gene TRBV10-3 combines with J gene TRBJ1-4, with a weak D call TRBD1 (5 bases). This CDR3 comprises 15 residues. V was cut by 0 bases and J by 6 bases, with 11 bases left in between. CDR1 ENHRY and CDR2 SYGVKD come from the germline V gene. CDR3 nucleotide sequence: TGTGCCATCAGTGAGTCCGGGGACTCGGATGAAAAACTGTTTTTT. This sequence encodes CAISESGDSDEKLFF.

In this sample, this clonotype turned up a few times. The J gene is TRBJ2-7, the V gene TRBV3-1; no clear D. Germline V CDR1 and CDR2: LGHDT, YNNKEL (reference sequence). The CDR3 has 13 amino acids. V lost 1 base and J 3 bases, leaving 7 bases between the germline ends. CDR3 DNA: TGTGCCAGCAGCCAAGTTAGGGACTACGAGCAGTACTTC. Translating it yields CASSQVRDYEQYF.

This clonotype was recorded many times. This sequence joins TRBV4-1 and TRBJ2-3; D not certain. Germline CDR1 MGHRA, CDR2 YSYEKL. Trimming took 3 bases from V and 1 from J, leaving 14 bases between them. The CDR3 consists of 16 residues. CDR3 bases: TGCGCCAGCAGCCAGGTGGATGTGTTGGGCACAGATACGCAGTATTTT. Protein: CASSQVDVLGTDTQYF.

This clonotype showed up many times. V is TRBV27 and J is TRBJ2-1; the D gene could be TRBD1 or TRBD2 (5 bases each). V was trimmed by 3 bases and J by 5 bases, leaving 17 bases between them. The CDR3 runs to 16 residues. The V gene's germline CDR1 is MNHEY and CDR2 SMNVEV (reference sequence). CDR3 protein: CASSLWVGDGDNEQFF. Here the CDR3 DNA reads TGTGCCAGCAGTTTGTGGGTTGGGGACGGAGACAATGAGCAGTTCTTC.

This clonotype appeared a few times. This chain connects TRBV7-9 to TRBJ2-2; a weak D match, TRBD1 (6 bases). The CDR3 covers 17 residues. The V end was cut by 1 base, the J end by 3 bases, with 15 bases between. Germline CDR1 is SEHNR and CDR2 is FQNEAQ (reference sequence). The CDR3 sequence is CASSLGRLGAYTGELFF. The CDR3 bases are TGTGCCAGCAGCTTAGGTCGATTGGGGGCTTACACCGGGGAGCTGTTTTTT.

This clonotype has a count of ten or more. The chain recombines TRBV5-1 with TRBJ2-5, with TRBD1 identical over 7 bases. V was clipped by 3 bases and J by 2 bases; unmatched bases: 7. Germline-derived CDR1 and CDR2 are SGHRS and YFSETQ. The CDR3 is made up of 15 amino acids. This CDR3 is CASSSLSGGQETQYF. CDR3 nucleotide sequence: TGCGCCAGCAGCTCGTTGTCAGGGGGACAAGAGACCCAGTACTTC.

This clonotype occurred many times. The chain employs TRBV11-2 and TRBJ2-1, with 7 bases fitting TRBD1. This CDR3 contains 13 residues. V gave up 5 bases and J gave up 6 bases; unmatched junction bases: 4. CDR1 and CDR2 from the germline V gene are SGHAT and FQNNGV. The CDR3 sequence is CASSQYRGNEQFF. The CDR3 nucleotides are TGTGCCAGCAGCCAATACAGGGGCAATGAGCAGTTCTTC.

This clonotype came up many times. The genes are TRBV6-1 and TRBJ2-1; the D gene could be TRBD1 or TRBD2 (5 bases each). The ends were cut back, 6 bases at V and 10 bases at J, with 19 bases in the middle. The germline gives CDR1 MNHNS, CDR2 SASEGT. There are 14 residues in the CDR3. In DNA form, the CDR3 reads TGTGCCAGCAGCCCTGGGACCTCCGGCAGGGAGCAGTTCTTC. It yields the protein CASSPGTSGREQFF.

This clonotype was seen ten or more times. The rearrangement joins TRBV28 to TRBJ2-7, with D hard to call. This CDR3 is 12 amino acids long. Trimming pared 5 bases from V and 3 bases from J, leaving 8 bases between. The germline V gene encodes CDR1 MDHEN and CDR2 SYDVKM. The CDR3 DNA reads TGTGCCAGCAGTACCCTCGGCTACGAGCAGTACTTC. As protein: CASSTLGYEQYF.

This clonotype was seen many times. The CDR3 sequence is CSARDVAYEQYF. The CDR3 DNA follows: TGCAGTGCTAGAGATGTGGCCTACGAGCAGTACTTC. V gene TRBV20-1 combines with J gene TRBJ2-7; D is ambiguous. This CDR3 is 12 amino acids long. Germline lookup yields CDR1 DFQATT and CDR2 SNEGSKA (reference sequence). Deletions cut 0 bases from V and 2 bases from J, with 5 bases between.

This clonotype was seen at least ten times. The chain is built from TRBV20-1 and TRBJ1-5; D uncertain. The CDR3 sequence is 14 residues long. Trimming pared 3 bases from V and 4 bases from J, leaving 13 bases between. CDR1 DFQATT and CDR2 SNEGSKA come from the germline V gene (reference sequence). CDR3 sequence: CSARGQEGNQPQHF. CDR3 in DNA: TGCAGTGCTAGGGGCCAGGAAGGAAATCAGCCCCAGCATTTT.

The sample holds many counts of this clonotype. The V and J genes are TRBV7-8 and TRBJ1-2; the match to TRBD1 covers 7 bases. The CDR3 runs to 14 residues. CDR1 is SGHVS, CDR2 FQNEAQ, per germline. The V and J ends lost 5 bases and 8 bases, in that order; junction bases with no gene match: 11. Here the CDR3 DNA reads TGTGCCAGCAGCAGGGACAGACTCTCTGGGGGCTACACCTTC. This encodes CASSRDRLSGGYTF. Together with reference TRBV7-8 and TRBJ1-2, the CDR3 gives the full variable domain: GAGVSQSPRYKVAKRGQDVALRCDPISGHVSLFWYQQALGQGPEFLTYFQNEAQLDKSGLPSDRFFAERPEGSVSTLKIQRTQQEDSAVYLCASSRDRLSGGYTFGSGTRLTVV.

This clonotype was seen many times. V usage is TRBV5-1 and J usage is TRBJ2-5; D is undetermined. Germline V gene lookup returns CDR1 SGHRS and CDR2 YFSETQ. The length of the CDR3 is 13 residues. Between the trimmed V and J ends, which lost 2 bases and 2 bases, there was a span of 7 bases. This CDR3 reads CASSLYSQETQYF. CDR3 nucleotides: TGCGCCAGCAGCTTATACAGTCAAGAGACCCAGTACTTC.